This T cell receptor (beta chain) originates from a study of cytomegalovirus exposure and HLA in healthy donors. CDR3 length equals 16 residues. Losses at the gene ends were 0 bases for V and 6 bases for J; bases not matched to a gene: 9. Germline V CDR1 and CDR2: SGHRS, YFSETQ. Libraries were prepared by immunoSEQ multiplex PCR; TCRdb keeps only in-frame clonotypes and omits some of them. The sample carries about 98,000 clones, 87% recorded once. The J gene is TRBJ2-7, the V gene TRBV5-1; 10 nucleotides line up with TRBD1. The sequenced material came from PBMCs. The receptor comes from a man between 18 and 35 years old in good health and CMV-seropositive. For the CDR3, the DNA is TGCGCCAGCAGCTTGGCCCTCGGGACAGGGGTGGGCGAGCAGTACTTC. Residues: CASSLALGTGVGEQYF.